The 26 T cell receptor beta chains below were found in one sample sequenced in a study of OX40 agonist ivuxolimab in advanced cancers. Sequencing used immunoSEQ multiplex PCR; TCRdb keeps in-frame clones, though not all of them. The sample lists about 59,000 clones, 82% occurring once. The sample in question was CD4+ or CD8+ T cells sorted from blood, obtained in a trial of the OX40 agonist ivuxolimab. All receptors derive from an adult with an advanced solid tumor such as melanoma, head and neck, liver or kidney cancer.

This sequence joins TRBV19 and TRBJ2-7; tentatively, D is TRBD2 (5 bases). This CDR3 is 15 amino acids long. CDR1 LNHDA and CDR2 SQIVND come from the germline V gene (reference sequence). Trimming pared 1 base from V and 0 bases from J, leaving 10 bases between. In DNA form, the CDR3 reads TGTGCCAGTAGTATAGGGACGGGATCCTCCTACGAGCAGTACTTC. Its protein is CASSIGTGSSYEQYF.

The chain is built from TRBV6-5 and TRBJ1-6; D remains ambiguous. Looked up from germline, CDR1 is MNHEY and CDR2 is SVGAGI. CDR3 size: 16 residues. V lost 0 bases, J lost 3 bases, and 9 bases lay in between. The CDR3 bases are TGTGCCAGCAGTTACTCGGGGAGGAGCTATAATTCACCCCTCCACTTT. Its protein product is CASSYSGRSYNSPLHF.

The chain combines TRBV7-3 with TRBJ1-5; possibly TRBD1 for D (6 bases). Germline V gene data show CDR1 as SGHTA and CDR2 as FQGTGA. Trimming removed 8 bases at V and 5 bases at J, with 16 bases between. This CDR3 has 14 residues. CDR3 amino acids: CASGRGANHQPQHF. As DNA, the CDR3 is TGTGCCAGCGGACGGGGGGCCAATCATCAGCCCCAGCATTTT.

The rearrangement links TRBV6-5 to TRBJ1-5; TRBD1 matches 7 bases. The CDR3 length is 13 residues. J was trimmed by 8 bases and V by 8 bases; bases with no gene match: 9. CDR1 is MNHEY, CDR2 SVGAGI, per germline. CDR3 nucleotides: TGTGCCAGCGGACAGGAGCACGGGAAGCCCCAGCATTTT. It codes for CASGQEHGKPQHF.

V gene TRBV5-6 combines with J gene TRBJ1-2; D possibly corresponds to TRBD1 (5 bases). V gave up 2 bases and J gave up 5 bases, with 19 bases separating them. The CDR3 is 16 amino acids. The germline gives CDR1 SGHDT, CDR2 YYEEEE. CDR3 coding DNA: TGTGCCAGCAGCTTCCCTACCCACAAGGGGAGGTATGGCTACACCTTC. Amino acid sequence: CASSFPTHKGRYGYTF.

The rearrangement links TRBV21-1 to TRBJ2-7; the D call TRBD1 from the table was never checked on the DNA. TRBV21-1 is described as a pseudogene. The CDR3 is 15 residues long. The CDR3 DNA sequence: TGTGCCAGCAGCATAATCAGTGTCGTCTCCTACGAGCAGTACTTC. Amino acid sequence: CASSIISVVSYEQYF.

This clone was counted between two and nine times. This chain's CDR3 is CASSHPADEQYF. DNA for the CDR3: TGTGCCAGCAGCCACCCAGCCGACGAGCAGTACTTC. The gene calls are TRBV7-9 and TRBJ2-7, with D hard to call. Trimming stripped 5 bases from V and 5 bases from J, with 10 bases between. CDR1 SEHNR and CDR2 FQNEAQ come from the germline V gene (reference sequence). This CDR3 is 12 amino acids long.

The rearrangement joins TRBV7-2 to TRBJ2-5, with D possibly TRBD2 on 6 matching bases. Germline V CDR1 and CDR2: SGHTA, FQGNSA. Trimming shortened V by 5 bases and J by 4 bases, and 8 bases separated the two germline ends. This CDR3 contains 12 residues. Here the CDR3 DNA reads TGTGCCAGCAGCCAGGGAGGAGAGACCCAGTACTTC. It yields the protein CASSQGGETQYF.

A remark on this clone: Different DNA sequences within this sample yield the same CDR3. The chain couples TRBV7-2 to TRBJ1-2, with TRBD1 matching 7 bases. Germline CDR1 and CDR2: SGHTA and FQGNSA. The trim removed 5 bases at V and 2 bases at J, leaving 2 bases unmatched. This CDR3 has 13 amino acids. The CDR3 bases are TGTGCCAGCAGCCCGGACAGGAACTATGGCTACACCTTC. Translated: CASSPDRNYGYTF. The full variable domain, in which reference TRBV7-2 and TRBJ1-2 provide the parts outside the CDR3, is GAGVSQSPSNKVTEKGKDVELRCDPISGHTALYWYRQSLGQGLEFLIYFQGNSAPDKSGLPSDRFSAERTGGSVSTLTIQRTQQEDSAVYLCASSPDRNYGYTFGSGTRLTVV.

The rearrangement joins TRBV5-1 to TRBJ2-1; 9 bases agree with TRBD2. J was trimmed by 5 bases and V by 0 bases; bases with no gene match: 3. CDR1 and CDR2 (germline): SGHRS, YFSETQ. This CDR3 has 15 amino acids. The CDR3 sequence is CASSLALAGNNEQFF. The DNA of the CDR3 is TGCGCCAGCAGCTTGGCCCTAGCGGGAAACAATGAGCAGTTCTTC.

The chain carries TRBV6-1 and TRBJ2-5; D not resolved. The CDR3 extends over 14 amino acids. The germline gives CDR1 MNHNS, CDR2 SASEGT. V was clipped by 5 bases and J by 2 bases, with 12 bases between them. The CDR3 region has the DNA TGTGCCAGCAGTTCCCCTGACAAACAAGAGACCCAGTACTTC. It specifies CASSSPDKQETQYF.

V gene TRBV18 combines with J gene TRBJ1-1, with D perhaps TRBD1 (5 bases). The germline gives CDR1 KGHSH, CDR2 LQKENI. The V and J ends lost 3 bases and 2 bases respectively, with 13 bases between them. CDR3 length: 15 residues. Here the CDR3 reads CASSPGGGGNTEAFF. The CDR3 DNA reads TGTGCCAGCTCACCGGGTGGGGGTGGAAACACTGAAGCTTTCTTT.

This clone occurred once. The chain carries TRBV5-1 and TRBJ2-5; the D gene is possibly TRBD1 (6 bases). V was pared by 3 bases and J by 2 bases, with 11 bases between. The CDR3 extends over 14 amino acids. Germline V gene data show CDR1 as SGHRS and CDR2 as YFSETQ. The CDR3 DNA is TGCGCCAGCAGCTGGCAGGGGACACAAGAGACCCAGTACTTC. Amino acid sequence: CASSWQGTQETQYF.

This chain joins TRBV6-1 and TRBJ1-5, with D maybe TRBD1 (5 bases). Germline V lookup: CDR1 MNHNS, CDR2 SASEGT. Trimming cost V 7 bases and J 10 bases, with 20 bases left between them. The CDR3 extends over 14 amino acids. The CDR3 reads CASTKEQAVIPQHF. The CDR3 nucleotides are TGTGCCAGCACCAAAGAACAGGCTGTGATCCCCCAGCATTTT.

V gene TRBV27 combines with J gene TRBJ1-5, with D possibly being TRBD1 (5 bases). The CDR3 sequence is 14 residues long. Trimming shortened V by 8 bases and J by 1 base, and 12 bases separated the two germline ends. Per germline, CDR1 MNHEY and CDR2 SMNVEV (reference sequence). CDR3 region: CASGRGGSNQPQHF. The CDR3 DNA reads as TGTGCCAGCGGCCGGGGCGGGAGCAATCAGCCCCAGCATTTT.

This chain connects TRBV5-4 to TRBJ1-1; a possible D gene is TRBD1 (5 bases). The CDR3 is made up of 17 amino acids. The V end lost 4 bases, the J end lost 1 base, and 20 bases lay between the germline ends. Germline V gene data show CDR1 as SGHNT and CDR2 as YYREEE (reference sequence). CDR3 nucleotide sequence: TGTGCCAGCAGCCAAGAGATATGGGACCGACAGAACACTGAAGCTTTCTTT. This gives the protein CASSQEIWDRQNTEAFF.

V usage is TRBV6-6 and J usage is TRBJ2-7; 7 nucleotides match TRBD1. The germline CDR1 and CDR2 sequences are MNHNY and SVGAGI (reference sequence). Unmatched junction bases numbered 3, after V lost 0 bases and J lost 4 bases. CDR3 length: 14 residues. CDR3 DNA sequence: TGTGCCAGCAGTTACTCCCGGGACAGTTACGAGCAGTACTTC. Protein sequence: CASSYSRDSYEQYF.

This clone was counted only a few times. The CDR3 sequence is CASSRTGATEAFF. CDR3 coding DNA: TGTGCCAGCAGCCGAACAGGGGCCACTGAAGCTTTCTTT. This sequence joins TRBV11-2 and TRBJ1-1; 7 nucleotides line up with TRBD1. Germline V gene data show CDR1 as SGHAT and CDR2 as FQNNGV. V shed 5 bases and J 4 bases; nucleotides not matched to a gene: 4. The CDR3 spans 13 residues. Based on the CDR3 plus reference TRBV11-2 and TRBJ1-1, the full variable domain is EAGVAQSPRYKIIEKRQSVAFWCNPISGHATLYWYQQILGQGPKLLIQFQNNGVVDDSQLPKDRFSAERLKGVDSTLKIQPAKLEDSAVYLCASSRTGATEAFFGQGTRLTVV.

The genes are TRBV29-1 and TRBJ1-2; D is perhaps TRBD1 (5 bases). Germline assignment: CDR1 SQVTM and CDR2 ANQGSEA. Trimming stripped 4 bases from V and 5 bases from J, with 14 bases between. The CDR3 has 13 amino acids. The CDR3 nucleotides read TGCAGCGTTGGGGCAGGGTCGAAGTATGGCTACACCTTC. Protein product: CSVGAGSKYGYTF.

This chain connects TRBV6-6 to TRBJ1-4, with D possibly being TRBD1 (6 bases). This CDR3 region has 15 residues. Trimming left V 7 bases short and J 0 bases short, with 12 bases between. CDR1 is MNHNY, CDR2 SVGAGI, per germline (reference sequence). The CDR3 DNA reads as TGTGCCAGCACCAACAAGGGGGCAACTAATGAAAAACTGTTTTTT. It codes for CASTNKGATNEKLFF.

The V and J genes are TRBV4-1 and TRBJ1-2; TRBD1 might be the D (5 bases). Looked up from germline, CDR1 is MGHRA and CDR2 is YSYEKL. Trimming removed 4 bases from V and 3 bases from J, with 18 bases in between. The CDR3 is 16 amino acids. CDR3 region: CASSRDKEQGDYGYTF. The CDR3 DNA reads as TGCGCCAGCAGCCGCGATAAGGAGCAGGGTGACTATGGCTACACCTTC.

This chain connects TRBV11-2 to TRBJ1-2, with 10 nucleotides matching TRBD1. J lost 8 bases, V lost 5 bases, and 8 bases had no gene match. The CDR3 loop spans 14 amino acids. From germline, CDR1 is SGHAT and CDR2 FQNNGV. The CDR3 sequence: CASSPWTGGGGYTF. CDR3 DNA sequence: TGTGCCAGCAGCCCTTGGACAGGGGGGGGCGGCTACACCTTC.

The chain uses TRBV10-3 and TRBJ2-1; D unresolved. Trimming left V 6 bases short and J 3 bases short, with 12 bases between. CDR1 is ENHRY, CDR2 SYGVKD, per germline. The length of the CDR3 is 14 residues. CDR3 DNA sequence: TGTGCCATCAGCCGGGTAAGGAGCTACAATGAGCAGTTCTTC. Translating gives CAISRVRSYNEQFF.

V is TRBV19 and J is TRBJ2-5; 11 nucleotides agree with TRBD1. Germline trimming cut 3 bases from V and 6 bases from J; bases unmatched to any gene: 3. Germline CDR1 is LNHDA and CDR2 is SQIVND (reference sequence). The CDR3 covers 14 residues. The CDR3 is CASSIGTGGQTQYF. The DNA of the CDR3 is TGTGCCAGTAGTATCGGGACAGGGGGACAGACCCAGTACTTC. Full variable domain (rest looked up from reference TRBV19 and TRBJ2-5): DGGITQSPKYLFRKEGQNVTLSCEQNLNHDAMYWYRQDPGQGLRLIYYSQIVNDFQKGDIAEGYSVSREKKESFPLTVTSAQKNPTAFYLCASSIGTGGQTQYFGPGTRLLVL.

The CDR3 loop reads CASTPGGEQYF. CDR3 in DNA: TGTGCCAGCACCCCCGGCGGCGAGCAGTACTTC. This chain connects TRBV7-9 to TRBJ2-7; D ambiguous. This CDR3 contains 11 residues. Trimming shortened V by 7 bases and J by 6 bases, and 10 bases separated the two germline ends. The V gene's germline CDR1 is SEHNR and CDR2 FQNEAQ (reference sequence).

This clone occurred a few times. The chain joins TRBV28 to TRBJ2-7; TRBD1 might be the D (6 bases). The V gene lost 2 bases and the J gene lost 3 bases, with 14 bases spanning the gap. This CDR3 region has 15 residues. Germline-derived CDR1 and CDR2 are MDHEN and SYDVKM. The DNA of the CDR3 is TGTGCCAGCAGTTTAATGGGGGCGAGCGGCTACGAGCAGTACTTC. This encodes CASSLMGASGYEQYF.